The T cell receptor (beta chain) under discussion was sequenced for a study of T cell responses to AZD1222 COVID-19 vaccine. On the study more broadly: Combined were second doses at about 4 or about 12 weeks. Study-wide findings and caveats: Clonal diversity was possibly underestimated, and white British individuals and females predominated among donors. Spike-specific TCR breadth and depth were elevated following two AZD1222 doses.

Germline V lookup: CDR1 MNHEY, CDR2 SMNVEV (reference sequence). Unmatched junction bases numbered 10, after V lost 4 bases and J lost 7 bases. The CDR3 sequence is 15 residues long. The method was immunoSEQ multiplex PCR; TCRdb's version includes in-frame clones alone and lacks a portion of them. The sample has 100,000 to 150,000 clones; about 90% are singletons. Remarks on this clone: Its matching antigen is unknown.

This receptor was obtained from an adult in good health. Sequences were derived from peripheral blood, sampled on day 0 of AZD1222 vaccination. The chain joins TRBV27 to TRBJ2-1; TRBD2 agrees at 7 bases. The CDR3 DNA is TGTGCCAGCAGTTGGGGGAGGGCCTTGTGGAATGAGCAGTTCTTC. Translated, it gives CASSWGRALWNEQFF.